These T cell receptor beta chains were read from a single sample in a study of cytomegalovirus exposure and HLA in healthy donors. The method was immunoSEQ multiplex PCR; TCRdb's version includes in-frame clones alone and lacks a portion of them. Of roughly 160,000 clones detected, about 65% appear once; the ten largest clones hold under 3.5%. What was sequenced was PBMCs. These receptor sequences come from a woman aged 25 to 39 in good health and CMV-seronegative. CDR3s include the opening cysteine and the closing phenylalanine or tryptophan. D genes are given only for firm matches. For some rows the clone size is stated as once, few or many, or as a class when expanded; others skip it.

clone size | D gene | J gene | V gene | CDR3 DNA | CDR3 protein
NA | NA | TRBJ1-2 | TRBV7-9 | TGTGCCAGCAGCTTATTGATGAGCGACGGCTACACCTTC | CASSLLMSDGYTF
few | NA | TRBJ2-7 | TRBV4-3 | TGCGCCAGCAGCCAAGACGTCCGGGACACATCCTACGAGCAGTACTTC | CASSQDVRDTSYEQYF
few | NA | TRBJ1-5 | TRBV7-9 | TGTGCCAGCAGCTTTGCGTCAAGCAATCAGCCCCAGCATTTT | CASSFASSNQPQHF
NA | TRBD1 | TRBJ1-2 | TRBV27 | TGTGCCAGCAGTTTTTCGGGACAGCTCTATGGCTACACCTTC | CASSFSGQLYGYTF
once | TRBD2 | TRBJ2-1 | TRBV6-6 | TGTGCCAGCAGCGCGACTAGCGCCTACAATGAGCAGTTCTTC | CASSATSAYNEQFF
NA | NA | TRBJ1-1 | TRBV19 | TGTGCCAGTGTACACCCCAACACTGAAGCTTTCTTT | CASVHPNTEAFF
few | TRBD2 | TRBJ2-7 | TRBV6-6 | TGTGCCAGCAGTTACAGACTAGCGGGGGGAGTTGAGCAGTACTTC | CASSYRLAGGVEQYF
NA | TRBD2 | TRBJ2-3 | TRBV6-6 | TGTGCCAGCAGTTACCCGCTAGCGGGGAGCACAGATACGCAGTATTTT | CASSYPLAGSTDTQYF
NA | TRBD1 | TRBJ1-5 | TRBV15 | TGTGCCACCAGCAGGGGGACAGGGGGCTGGAATCAGCCCCAGCATTTT | CATSRGTGGWNQPQHF
NA | TRBD1 | TRBJ1-5 | TRBV28 | TGTGCCAGCAGTAAACCGACAGGGAGGACGGGGCAGCCCCAGCATTTT | CASSKPTGRTGQPQHF
few | TRBD1 | TRBJ2-7 | TRBV2 | TGTGCCAGCAGTGGACAGGGGACCCCATCTCGGTCACCCTACGAGCAGTACTTC | CASSGQGTPSRSPYEQYF
NA | TRBD2 | TRBJ2-1 | TRBV7-3 | TGTGCCAGCAGCTTGGTATATAGCGGGGAGCAGTTCTTC | CASSLVYSGEQFF
NA | TRBD2 | TRBJ2-3 | TRBV14 | TGTGCCAGCAGCCAGGGACTAGCGGTAGATACGCAGTATTTT | CASSQGLAVDTQYF
NA | TRBD2 | TRBJ2-3 | TRBV29-1 | TGCAGCGTTGAAGGTGGTTTCGGGAGGAGCACAGATACGCAGTATTTT | CSVEGGFGRSTDTQYF
NA | NA | TRBJ2-2 | TRBV4-3 | TGCGCCAGCAGCCAAGGTTCAAACACCGGGGAGCTGTTTTTT | CASSQGSNTGELFF
few | TRBD1 | TRBJ1-6 | TRBV7-9 | TGTGCCAGCAGCCCATCGACAGGGTTTATCAATTCACCCCTCCACTTT | CASSPSTGFINSPLHF
NA | NA | TRBJ1-4 | TRBV29-1 | TGCAGCGTTGAGGACAGAGCTAATGAAAAACTGTTTTTT | CSVEDRANEKLFF
NA | TRBD2 | TRBJ2-7 | TRBV18 | TGTGCCAGCTCACGCACCCTCAGGGGGGGACTAGCCTCCTACGAGCAGTACTTC | CASSRTLRGGLASYEQYF
NA | TRBD2 | TRBJ2-3 | TRBV9 | TGTGCCAGCGCCCGGGACTACACAGATACGCAGTATTTT | CASARDYTDTQYF
NA | NA | TRBJ1-4 | TRBV6-6 | TGTGCCAGCAAGGGGTTAGGGGAAAAACTGTTTTTT | CASKGLGEKLFF
medium-sized | TRBD1 | TRBJ1-6 | TRBV6-5 | TGTGCCAGCAGTTACTCGAGGGTAGGGGGCTCACCCCTCCACTTT | CASSYSRVGGSPLHF
NA | TRBD1 | TRBJ2-5 | TRBV19 | TGTGCCAGTAGTCTGACAGGGGGCCTACAAGAGACCCAGTACTTC | CASSLTGGLQETQYF
NA | NA | TRBJ2-1 | TRBV4-1 | TGCGCCAGCAGCCTAATCCGGGACAAAAACAATGAGCAGTTCTTC | CASSLIRDKNNEQFF
NA | NA | TRBJ1-5 | TRBV29-1 | TGCAGCGTTGGTCAGGGGCTGGGCAATCAGCCCCAGCATTTT | CSVGQGLGNQPQHF
NA | TRBD1 | TRBJ1-1 | TRBV4-2 | TGTGCCAGCAGGACAGGGGGCCACACTGAAGCTTTCTTT | CASRTGGHTEAFF
NA | TRBD1 | TRBJ2-4 | TRBV19 | TGTGCCAGTTCTGACAGGGGGGAAAACATTCAGTACTTC | CASSDRGENIQYF
NA | TRBD2 | TRBJ2-5 | TRBV6-6 | TGTGCCAGCAGTGGACTAGCGGGGGGTAAGACCCAGTACTTC | CASSGLAGGKTQYF
few | NA | TRBJ2-1 | TRBV5-1 | TGCGCCAGCGCGTTAGGGGGTTACTCCTACAATGAGCAGTTCTTC | CASALGGYSYNEQFF
NA | TRBD1 | TRBJ2-2 | TRBV6-5 | TGTGCCAGCAAGGGGTTGACAGGGAAGGCCGGGGAGCTGTTTTTT | CASKGLTGKAGELFF
NA | TRBD2 | TRBJ2-5 | TRBV7-9 | TGTGCCAGCAGCCCACCGGCGGGAGACAGCCAAGAGACCCAGTACTTC | CASSPPAGDSQETQYF
few | NA | TRBJ2-2 | TRBV7-9 | TGTGCCAGCAGCTTAGATTACAGGGACGGGGAGCTGTTTTTT | CASSLDYRDGELFF
NA | NA | TRBJ1-5 | TRBV6-5 | TGTGCCAGCAGTTACGGACTTGGGAGCAATCAGCCCCAGCATTTT | CASSYGLGSNQPQHF
NA | NA | TRBJ2-5 | TRBV5-6 | TGTGCCAGCACCAAGAGGGCCGGGGTCTCGAGTGAGACCCAGTACTTC | CASTKRAGVSSETQYF
NA | TRBD1 | TRBJ2-2 | TRBV5-4 | TGTGCCAGCAGCTTGGGACAGGGAACCACCGGGGAGCTGTTTTTT | CASSLGQGTTGELFF
NA | NA | TRBJ2-7 | TRBV7-6 | TGTGCCAGCAGCTTAGGGGCAGGGTTCTCCTACGAGCAGTACTTC | CASSLGAGFSYEQYF
NA | TRBD2 | TRBJ2-7 | TRBV7-6 | TGTGCCAGCAGCTTAGTAGCGGGGGACGAGCAGTACTTC | CASSLVAGDEQYF
NA | TRBD1 | TRBJ1-3 | TRBV6-1 | TGTGCCAGCAGTGAACTTTACAGGGGCTCTGGAAACACCATATATTTT | CASSELYRGSGNTIYF